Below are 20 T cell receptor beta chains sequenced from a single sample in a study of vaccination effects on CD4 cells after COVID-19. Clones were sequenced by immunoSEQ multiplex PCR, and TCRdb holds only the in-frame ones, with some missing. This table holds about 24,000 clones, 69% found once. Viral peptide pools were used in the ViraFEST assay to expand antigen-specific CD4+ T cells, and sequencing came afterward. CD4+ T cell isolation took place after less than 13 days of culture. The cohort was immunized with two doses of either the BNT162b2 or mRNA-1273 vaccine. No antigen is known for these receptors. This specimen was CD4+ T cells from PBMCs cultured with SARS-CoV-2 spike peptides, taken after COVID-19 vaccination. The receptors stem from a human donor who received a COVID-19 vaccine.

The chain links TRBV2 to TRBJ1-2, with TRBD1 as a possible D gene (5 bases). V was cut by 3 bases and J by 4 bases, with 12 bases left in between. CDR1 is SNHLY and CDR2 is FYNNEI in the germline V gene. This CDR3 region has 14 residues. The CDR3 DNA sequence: TGTGCCAGCAGTGACCTCCCCGGGGGCTATGGCTACACCTTC. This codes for CASSDLPGGYGYTF.

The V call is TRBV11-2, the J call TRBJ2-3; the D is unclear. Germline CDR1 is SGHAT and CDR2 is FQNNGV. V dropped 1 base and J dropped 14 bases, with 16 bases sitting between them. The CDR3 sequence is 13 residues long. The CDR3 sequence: CASSLGPTRNTYF. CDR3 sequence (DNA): TGTGCCAGCAGCTTAGGACCCACAAGAAATACGTATTTT.

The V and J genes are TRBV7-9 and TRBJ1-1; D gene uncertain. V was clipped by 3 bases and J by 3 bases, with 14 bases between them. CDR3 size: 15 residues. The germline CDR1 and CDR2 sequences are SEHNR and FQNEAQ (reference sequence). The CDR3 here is CASSFYLDKDTEAFF. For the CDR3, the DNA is TGTGCCAGCAGCTTCTATTTGGATAAGGACACTGAAGCTTTCTTT.

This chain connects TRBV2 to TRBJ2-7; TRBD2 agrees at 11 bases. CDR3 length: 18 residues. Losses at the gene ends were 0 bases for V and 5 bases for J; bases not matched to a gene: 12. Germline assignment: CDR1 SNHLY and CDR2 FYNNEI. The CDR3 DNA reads TGTGCCAGCAGTGAAGCGGAACTAGCGGGGGACCTCAGGGACGAGCAGTACTTC. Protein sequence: CASSEAELAGDLRDEQYF.

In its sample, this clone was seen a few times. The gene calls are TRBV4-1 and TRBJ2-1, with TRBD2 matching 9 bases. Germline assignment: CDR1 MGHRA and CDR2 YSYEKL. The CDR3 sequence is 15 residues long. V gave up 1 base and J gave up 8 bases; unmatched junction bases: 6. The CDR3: CASSQVSGSTHEQFF. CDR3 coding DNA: TGCGCCAGCAGCCAAGTTAGCGGGAGCACCCATGAGCAGTTCTTC.

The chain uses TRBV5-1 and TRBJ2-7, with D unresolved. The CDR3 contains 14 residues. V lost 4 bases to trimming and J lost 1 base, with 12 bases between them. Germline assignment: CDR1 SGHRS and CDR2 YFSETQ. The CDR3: CASSKTVASYEQYF. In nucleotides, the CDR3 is TGCGCCAGCAGCAAGACGGTCGCTTCCTACGAGCAGTACTTC.

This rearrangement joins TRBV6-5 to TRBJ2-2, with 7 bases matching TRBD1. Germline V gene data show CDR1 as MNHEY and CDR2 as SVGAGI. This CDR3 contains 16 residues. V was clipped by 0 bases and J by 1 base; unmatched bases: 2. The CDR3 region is CASSYSRTGNTGELFF. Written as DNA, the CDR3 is TGTGCCAGCAGTTACTCCCGGACAGGGAACACCGGGGAGCTGTTTTTT.

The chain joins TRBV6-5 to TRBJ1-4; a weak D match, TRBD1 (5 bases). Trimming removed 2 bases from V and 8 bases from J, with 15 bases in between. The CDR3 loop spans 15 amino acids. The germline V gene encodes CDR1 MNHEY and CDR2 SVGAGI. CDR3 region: CASSYAGVTGEKLFF. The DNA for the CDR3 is TGTGCCAGCAGTTACGCGGGGGTTACGGGAGAAAAACTGTTTTTT.

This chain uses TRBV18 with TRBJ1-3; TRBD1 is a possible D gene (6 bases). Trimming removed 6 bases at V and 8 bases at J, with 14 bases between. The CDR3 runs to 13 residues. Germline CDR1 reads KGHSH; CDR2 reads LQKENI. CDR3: CASSRGAEDTIYF. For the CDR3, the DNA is TGTGCCAGCTCGCGGGGGGCGGAGGACACCATATATTTT.

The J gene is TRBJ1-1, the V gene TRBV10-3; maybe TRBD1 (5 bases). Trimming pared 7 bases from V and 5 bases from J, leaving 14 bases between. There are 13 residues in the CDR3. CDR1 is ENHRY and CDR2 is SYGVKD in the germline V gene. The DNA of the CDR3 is TGTGCCATCAAAGGGGCAATGGAGACTGAAGCTTTCTTT. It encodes CAIKGAMETEAFF.

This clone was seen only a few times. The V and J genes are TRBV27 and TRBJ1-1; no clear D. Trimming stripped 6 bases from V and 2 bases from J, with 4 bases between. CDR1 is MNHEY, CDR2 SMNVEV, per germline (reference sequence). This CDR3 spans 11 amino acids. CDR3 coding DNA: TGTGCCAGCAGGAAAAACACTGAAGCTTTCTTT. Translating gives CASRKNTEAFF.

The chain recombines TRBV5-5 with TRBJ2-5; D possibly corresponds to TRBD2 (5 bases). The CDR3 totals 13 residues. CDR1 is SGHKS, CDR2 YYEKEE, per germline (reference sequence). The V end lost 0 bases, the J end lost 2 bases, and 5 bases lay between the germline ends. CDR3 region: CASSLGGQETQYF. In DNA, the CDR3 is TGTGCCAGCAGCTTGGGAGGGCAAGAGACCCAGTACTTC. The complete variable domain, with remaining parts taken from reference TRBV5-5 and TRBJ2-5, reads DAGVTQSPTHLIKTRGQQVTLRCSPISGHKSVSWYQQVLGQGPQFIFQYYEKEERGRGNFPDRFSARQFPNYSSELNVNALLLGDSALYLCASSLGGQETQYFGPGTRLLVL.

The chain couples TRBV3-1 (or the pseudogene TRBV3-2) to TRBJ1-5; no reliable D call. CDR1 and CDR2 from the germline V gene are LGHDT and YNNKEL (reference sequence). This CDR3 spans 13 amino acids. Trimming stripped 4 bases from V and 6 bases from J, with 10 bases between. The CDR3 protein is CASSRYSGQPQHF. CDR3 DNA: TGTGCCAGCAGCCGATATTCGGGTCAGCCCCAGCATTTT.

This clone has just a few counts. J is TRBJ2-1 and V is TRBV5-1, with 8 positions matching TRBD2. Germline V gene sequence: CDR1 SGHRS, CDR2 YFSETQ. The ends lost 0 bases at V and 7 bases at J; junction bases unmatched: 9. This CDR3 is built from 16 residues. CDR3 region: CASSLAAGGPVNEQFF. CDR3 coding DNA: TGCGCCAGCAGCTTGGCGGCGGGAGGACCAGTGAATGAGCAGTTCTTC.

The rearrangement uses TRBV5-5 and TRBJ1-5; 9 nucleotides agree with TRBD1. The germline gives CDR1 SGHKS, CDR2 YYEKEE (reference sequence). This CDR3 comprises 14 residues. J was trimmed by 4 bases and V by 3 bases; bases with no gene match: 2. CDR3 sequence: CASSWGQGNQPQHF. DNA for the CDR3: TGTGCCAGCAGCTGGGGACAGGGAAATCAGCCCCAGCATTTT.

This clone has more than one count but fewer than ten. The DNA for the CDR3 is TGTGCCAGCAGTAAAGCGGGGGGACCCTACGAGCAGTACTTC. Amino acid sequence: CASSKAGGPYEQYF. The V gene is TRBV3-1 (or the pseudogene TRBV3-2), the J gene TRBJ2-7; 9 nucleotides match TRBD2. This CDR3 is 14 amino acids long. The J segment lost 2 bases and the V segment lost 6 bases, leaving 5 bases of the junction unmatched. The germline CDR1 and CDR2 sequences are LGHDT and YNNKEL (reference sequence).

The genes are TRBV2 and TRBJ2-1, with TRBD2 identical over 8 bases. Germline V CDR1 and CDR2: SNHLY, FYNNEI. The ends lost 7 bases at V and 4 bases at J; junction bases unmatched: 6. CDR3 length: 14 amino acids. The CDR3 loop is CASTAGGSYNEQFF. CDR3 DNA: TGTGCCAGCACTGCGGGAGGTTCTTACAATGAGCAGTTCTTC.

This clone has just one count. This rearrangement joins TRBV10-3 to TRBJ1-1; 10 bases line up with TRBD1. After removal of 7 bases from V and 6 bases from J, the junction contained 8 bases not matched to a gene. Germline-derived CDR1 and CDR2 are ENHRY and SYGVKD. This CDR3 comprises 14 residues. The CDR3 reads CAIKGDRGFSEAFF. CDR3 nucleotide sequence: TGTGCCATCAAGGGGGACAGGGGTTTCTCTGAAGCTTTCTTT.

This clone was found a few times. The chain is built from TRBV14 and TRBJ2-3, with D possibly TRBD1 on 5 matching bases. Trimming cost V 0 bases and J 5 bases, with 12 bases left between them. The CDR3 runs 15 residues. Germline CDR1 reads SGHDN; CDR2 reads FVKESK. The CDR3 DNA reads TGTGCCAGCAGCCAAGAAGGGTGGGGCGGAGATACGCAGTATTTT. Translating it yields CASSQEGWGGDTQYF.

The chain's CDR3 is CASSLGTGVNQPQHF. In nucleotides, the CDR3 is TGCGCCAGCAGCTTGGGGACAGGGGTAAATCAGCCCCAGCATTTT. The J gene is TRBJ1-5, the V gene TRBV5-1; 9 bases align to TRBD1. Germline-derived CDR1 and CDR2 are SGHRS and YFSETQ. V shed 0 bases, J shed 4 bases, and the junction held 2 bases outside the gene matches. The CDR3 is 15 residues long.